The T cell receptor beta chain under discussion was sequenced for a study of cytomegalovirus exposure and HLA in healthy donors. Measured with immunoSEQ multiplex PCR; TCRdb has only the in-frame clones, and not every one. This table has approximately 150,000 clones, roughly 87% appearing once. V lost 0 bases and J 7 bases, leaving 11 bases between the germline ends. The CDR3 is 15 residues long. Germline loops: CDR1 SGDLS, CDR2 YYNGEE. This sequence was found in a man between 18 and 29 years old in good health and CMV-seropositive. The chain links TRBV9 to TRBJ1-6; D remains ambiguous. Specimen: PBMCs. The CDR3 nucleotides read TGTGCCAGCAGCGTAGAATACAGTGGGAATTCACCCCTCCACTTT. It specifies CASSVEYSGNSPLHF.